This T cell receptor (beta chain) was observed in a study of shared clonotypes between healthy human individuals (TCRdb year 2020). For the study in its entirety: Two women and a few men aged 18 to 49 years were included in the cohort. The study deeply sequenced blood TCR repertoires of five healthy adults to estimate repertoire size and the extent of clonotype sharing between individuals. To increase sequencing depth and limit assay-specific biases, TCR repertoire library preparation and sequencing were carried out by different laboratories using diverse techniques. Between about 0.8 and 9 billion PBMCs per donor were obtained by leukapheresis. Per donor, three plates each were used for CD4 naive and CD4 memory, two for CD8 naive, and one for CD8 memory.

Its CDR3 holds 13 amino acids, cysteine through phenylalanine. Left in the record is the CDR3 DNA by itself, 39 bases read in frame from the first base. V lost 6 bases and J lost 3 bases; the stretch between them is 10 bases long. According to the germline V gene, CDR1 reads SNHLY and CDR2 reads FYNNEI. The donors were healthy, HIV-negative adults with no recently reported acute infections or vaccinations. Only Caucasian adults living in Nashville, Tennessee, USA were represented among the donors. CD4+ T cells were enriched by magnetic negative selection; naive cells were then positively selected on CD45RA, and the negative fraction formed the memory subset. After blood collection by leukapheresis, PBMCs were isolated using Ficoll-Histopaque density gradient centrifugation and then cryopreserved in the vapor phase of liquid nitrogen. Purity and quantity of every magnetically sorted T cell population were checked by analytical flow cytometry. Genomic DNA was isolated from each sorted fraction and quantified by UV absorbance on a Nanodrop 2000c.

About this clone itself: The antigen it recognizes is unknown. No base qualities exist here, and no much larger clone lies one base off it. Different DNA sequences within this sample yield the same CDR3.

Using the deep immunoSEQ assay, TCR CDR3 regions were amplified from genomic DNA by multiplex PCR. Genomic DNA extracted from each cell subset was distributed evenly over all wells of several immunoSEQ 96-well plates, and each plate served as one replicate. For sorted subsets, 150 to 250 ng of genomic DNA, equivalent to some 33,000 T cell genomes, went into each replicate PCR. Purified libraries were quantified with a Qubit 3.0 fluorometer, sized on a Bioanalyzer 2100, and re-quantified with the KAPA Library Quantification kit. A separate single-read 150-cycle Illumina NextSeq 550 flow cell was used to sequence each immunoSEQ 96-well plate. The authors processed their data as follows. Because only junctional sequences without quality scores were contained in the immunoSEQ output, filtering matching that applied to full-length reads could not be performed. To assign V/J genes and CDR3, sequences were annotated against IMGT germline references using PyIR, a Python wrapper for IgBLAST v1.9. Reads were removed for weak V/J assignments (E-value above 1e-6), missing CDR3, stop codons, out-of-frame junctions, or ambiguous translated residues. V3J clonotypes were defined as sequences sharing the same inferred V gene, J gene, and CDR3 amino acid sequence. Percentage overlap between repertoires was computed as shared unique clonotypes divided by the size of the smaller repertoire. Repertoire richness was assessed with RTK rarefaction, the Chao1 estimator, and Recon v2.1 estimates of unobserved clonotypes. For all TCRbeta clonotypes obtained by the gDNA method from four donors, generation probabilities were computed with OLGA. This is the immuneACCESS table as TCRdb keeps it, with only in-frame sequences that have V and J called. A part of the clones is gone; compared with another copy, unresolved V genes explain less than half, and the rest is unexplained. The V and J calls and clone size were taken over from that table, and D and trimming were inferred from the DNA. The sample table holds about 2 million clones, of which approximately 95% were seen once. The top ten clonotypes cover 0.13% of the sample.

Overall results and qualifications from the work: Even with the large sequencing depth, rarefaction of the sorted-subset datasets indicated that sequencing was incomplete. Because the study included only a small number of donors, the genetic and exposure-history diversity represented was limited. Naive subsets generally had larger estimated clonotype richness than memory subsets. When several donors were compared, the shared fraction of clonotypes was about 5.5% for naive CD4, 3.5% for naive CD8, roughly 2.5% for memory CD4, and 0.4% for memory CD8. Pairwise subsampling indicated that sequencing depth was expected to affect the degree of clonotype sharing among donors. Compared with non-shared clonotypes, the clonotypes found in all four sorted-subset donors had higher generation probabilities. Only blood was sampled, and tissue TCR repertoires likely differ from those in blood.

The chain employs TRBV2 and TRBJ2-3, with no confident D gene call. Sequenced material: naive CD4+ T cells sorted from blood. The label giving this sample's cell subset or site can be read as: CD45RA+ positively selected. The receptor was derived from a man between 18 and 35 years old in good health. Here the CDR3 is given as CASSLSGTDTQYF. Here is the DNA: TGTGCCAGCAGCCTTTCCGGGACAGATACGCAGTATTTT. Extended through the reference TRBV2 and TRBJ2-3 proteins, this CDR3 yields the full variable domain: EPEVTQTPSHQVTQMGQEVILRCVPISNHLYFYWYRQILGQKVEFLVSFYNNEISEKSEIFDDQFSVERPDGSNFTLKIRSTKLEDSAMYFCASSLSGTDTQYFGPGTRLTVL.